Presented here are 12 T cell receptor beta chains from one specimen sequenced in a study of Ad26.COV2.S vaccination and SARS-CoV-2 variants. Treatment here: roughly 20 received Ad26.COV2.S at low or high dose, single or two shots; 5 received placebo; per-sample allocation not given. Repertoires come from day 63 after the first vaccine or placebo injection. Clones were sequenced by immunoSEQ multiplex PCR, and TCRdb holds only the in-frame ones, with some missing. The sample lists hundreds of thousands of clones, 89% occurring once. Sequences were derived from peripheral blood, sampled in a trial of Ad26.COV2.S vaccine versus placebo. These receptor sequences come from a person between 18 and 65 years old who received the Ad26.COV2.S COVID-19 vaccine or a placebo.

This rearrangement joins TRBV5-4 to TRBJ1-5, with 9 bases fitting TRBD1. The junction had 3 bases not matched to a gene; V was cut back by 4 bases and J by 4 bases. The CDR3 is 14 residues long. CDR1 and CDR2 (germline): SGHNT, YYREEE (reference sequence). This CDR3 reads CASSPGTGNQPQHF. The CDR3 nucleotides read TGTGCCAGCAGCCCCGGGACAGGGAATCAGCCCCAGCATTTT. Full variable domain (missing parts from reference TRBV5-4 and TRBJ1-5): ETGVTQSPTHLIKTRGQQVTLRCSSQSGHNTVSWYQQALGQGPQFIFQYYREEENGRGNFPPRFSGLQFPNYSSELNVNALELDDSALYLCASSPGTGNQPQHFGDGTRLSIL.

This clone has only a few counts. The rearrangement links TRBV3-1 (or the pseudogene TRBV3-2) to TRBJ1-1; D may be TRBD1 (5 bases). This CDR3 comprises 14 residues. Trimming took off 1 base at V and 1 base at J, with 7 bases between the two ends. Germline V gene sequence: CDR1 LGHDT, CDR2 YNNKEL (reference sequence). The CDR3 region is CASSQVQANTEAFF. In nucleotides, the CDR3 is TGTGCCAGCAGCCAAGTACAGGCGAACACTGAAGCTTTCTTT.

The chain is built from TRBV5-5 and TRBJ1-5; no reliable D call. Between the trimmed V and J ends, which lost 4 bases and 7 bases, there was a span of 24 bases. The CDR3 is made up of 17 amino acids. Germline CDR1 and CDR2: SGHKS and YYEKEE (reference sequence). The CDR3 sequence: CASSPGGFRLAQQPQHF. The CDR3 DNA reads TGTGCCAGCAGCCCTGGAGGTTTTCGGCTTGCTCAGCAGCCCCAGCATTTT.

This chain connects TRBV27 to TRBJ2-7; D possibly corresponds to TRBD2 (6 bases). The germline gives CDR1 MNHEY, CDR2 SMNVEV (reference sequence). CDR3 length: 14 residues. V lost 1 base to trimming and J lost 0 bases, with 7 bases between them. The CDR3 bases are TGTGCCAGCAGTTTATTAGCGGCCTCCTACGAGCAGTACTTC. Protein: CASSLLAASYEQYF.

The V gene is TRBV27, the J gene TRBJ2-1, with 9 bases lining up with TRBD2. The CDR3 length is 14 residues. Losses at the gene ends were 4 bases for V and 7 bases for J; bases not matched to a gene: 5. In germline, CDR1 is MNHEY, CDR2 SMNVEV (reference sequence). For the CDR3, the DNA is TGTGCCAGCAGTTCATGGACTAGCGAGAATGAGCAGTTCTTC. Translation: CASSSWTSENEQFF.

The chain employs TRBV28 and TRBJ2-5, with 7 bases aligning to TRBD2. Per germline, CDR1 MDHEN and CDR2 SYDVKM. The ends lost 5 bases at V and 0 bases at J; junction bases unmatched: 3. The CDR3 extends over 14 amino acids. CDR3 sequence: CASSGLADQETQYF. The CDR3 bases are TGTGCCAGCAGTGGTCTAGCGGACCAAGAGACCCAGTACTTC.

Note on this clone: Other DNA sequences from this sample encode an identical CDR3 as well. The chain is built from TRBV18 and TRBJ1-1; possible D gene TRBD1, 5 bases. The CDR3 has 13 amino acids. Germline V gene lookup returns CDR1 KGHSH and CDR2 LQKENI. Trimming cost V 2 bases and J 3 bases, with 7 bases left between them. Here the CDR3 reads CASSPDRYTEAFF. CDR3 nucleotides: TGTGCCAGCTCACCAGACAGATACACTGAAGCTTTCTTT.

The chain employs TRBV30 and TRBJ2-3; TRBD2 is a possible D gene (5 bases). Trimming stripped 0 bases from V and 5 bases from J, with 24 bases between. This CDR3 contains 18 residues. CDR1 and CDR2 (germline): GTSNPN, SVGIG (reference sequence). In DNA form, the CDR3 reads TGTGCCTGGAGTGTAACCGTGGGGAGACTTCGGCTGGTAGATACGCAGTATTTT. As protein: CAWSVTVGRLRLVDTQYF.

In its sample, this clone was seen once. J is TRBJ1-6 and V is TRBV10-2; 7 nucleotides align to TRBD1. Germline V gives CDR1 WSHSY, CDR2 SAAADI. This CDR3 has 18 residues. Trimming at V came to 4 bases and at J to 0 bases, leaving 9 bases not matched to a gene. Written as DNA, the CDR3 is TGCGCCAGCAGTGTAATTAAAGGGGGCGCCTCCTATAATTCACCCCTCCACTTT. As protein: CASSVIKGGASYNSPLHF.

The rearrangement uses TRBV11-3 and TRBJ1-1; no firm D call. V gave up 8 bases and J gave up 1 base, with 8 bases separating them. The CDR3 loop spans 12 amino acids. Germline CDR1 SGHNT, CDR2 YENEEA. CDR3 DNA: TGTGCCAGCTGCAAAGGGAACACTGAAGCTTTCTTT. This translates into CASCKGNTEAFF.

This chain connects TRBV27 to TRBJ2-1, with 9 bases matching TRBD2. Looked up from germline, CDR1 is MNHEY and CDR2 is SMNVEV (reference sequence). V shed 1 base and J 7 bases; nucleotides not matched to a gene: 8. This CDR3 is 16 amino acids long. CDR3 residues: CASSLWLAGLANEQFF. In DNA, the CDR3 is TGTGCCAGCAGTTTATGGCTAGCGGGACTGGCTAATGAGCAGTTCTTC.

This clone was counted between two and nine times. This rearrangement joins TRBV7-2 to TRBJ2-5; 9 bases are a match to TRBD2. CDR3 length: 16 amino acids. J lost 3 bases, V lost 5 bases, and 10 bases had no gene match. The germline V gene has CDR1 SGHTA and CDR2 FQGNSA. CDR3 loop: CASSPTTGLAEETQYF. As DNA, the CDR3 is TGTGCCAGCAGCCCCACCACGGGACTAGCAGAAGAGACCCAGTACTTC.